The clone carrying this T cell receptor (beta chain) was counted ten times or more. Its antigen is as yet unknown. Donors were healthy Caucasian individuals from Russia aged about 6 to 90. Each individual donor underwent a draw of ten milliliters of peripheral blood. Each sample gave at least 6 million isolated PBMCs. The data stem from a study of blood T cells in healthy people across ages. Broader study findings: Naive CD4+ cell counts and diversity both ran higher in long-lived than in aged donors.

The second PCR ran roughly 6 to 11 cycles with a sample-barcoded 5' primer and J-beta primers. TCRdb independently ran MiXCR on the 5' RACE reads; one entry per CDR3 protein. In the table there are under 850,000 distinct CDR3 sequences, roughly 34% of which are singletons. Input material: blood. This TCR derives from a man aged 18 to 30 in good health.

In DNA, the CDR3 is TGTGCCAGCAGCCTCGACAGGATCACAGATACGCAGTATTTT. Translated, it gives CASSLDRITDTQYF. The chain recombines TRBV6-2 or TRBV6-3 with TRBJ2-3; possibly TRBD1 for D (6 bases). Between the trimmed V and J ends, which lost 6 bases and 2 bases, there was a span of 12 bases. Germline lookup yields CDR1 MNHEY and CDR2 SVGEGT. This CDR3 is built from 14 residues.